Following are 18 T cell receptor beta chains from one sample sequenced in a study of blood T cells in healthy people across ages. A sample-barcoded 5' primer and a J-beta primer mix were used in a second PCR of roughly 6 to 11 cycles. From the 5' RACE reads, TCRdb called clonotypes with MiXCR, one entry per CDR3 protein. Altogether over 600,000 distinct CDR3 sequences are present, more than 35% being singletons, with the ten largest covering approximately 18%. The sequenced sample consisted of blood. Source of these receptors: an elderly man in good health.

CDR3 DNA sequence: TGTGCCAGCAGCCAAGAACTAGCGGGGTCCGACCTCACAGATACGCAGTATTTT. Its protein product is CASSQELAGSDLTDTQYF. The J gene is TRBJ2-3, the V gene TRBV4-2, with 10 positions matching TRBD2. The CDR3 runs to 18 residues. V trimming: 0 bases; J trimming: 2 bases; junction bases outside the gene matches: 8. Looked up from germline, CDR1 is LGHNA and CDR2 is YNFKEQ.

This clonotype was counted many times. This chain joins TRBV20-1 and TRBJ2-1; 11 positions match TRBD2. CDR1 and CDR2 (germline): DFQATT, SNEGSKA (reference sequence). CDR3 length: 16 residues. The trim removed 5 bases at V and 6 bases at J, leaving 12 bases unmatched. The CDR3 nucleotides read TGCAGTGCTCATTCCCGTACTAGCGGGAGAGGCAATGAGCAGTTCTTC. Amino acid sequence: CSAHSRTSGRGNEQFF.

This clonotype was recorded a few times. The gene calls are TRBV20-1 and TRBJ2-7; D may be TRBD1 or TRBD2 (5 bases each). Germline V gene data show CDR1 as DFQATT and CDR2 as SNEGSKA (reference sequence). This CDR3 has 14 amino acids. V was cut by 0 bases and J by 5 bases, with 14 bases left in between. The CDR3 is CSARDLLGVNEQYF. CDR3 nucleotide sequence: TGCAGTGCTAGAGATCTTTTGGGGGTTAACGAGCAGTACTTC.

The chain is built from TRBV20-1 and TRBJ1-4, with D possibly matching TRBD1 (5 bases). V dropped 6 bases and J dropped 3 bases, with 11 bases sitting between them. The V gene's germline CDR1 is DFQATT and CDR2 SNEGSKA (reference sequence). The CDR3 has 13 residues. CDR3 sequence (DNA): TGCAGTGCCGCGGGACGGGCTAATGAAAAACTGTTTTTT. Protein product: CSAAGRANEKLFF.

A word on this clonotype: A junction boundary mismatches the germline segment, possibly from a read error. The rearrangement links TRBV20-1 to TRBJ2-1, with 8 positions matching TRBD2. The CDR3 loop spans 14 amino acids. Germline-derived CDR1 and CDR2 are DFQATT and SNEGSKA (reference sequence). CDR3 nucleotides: TGCAGTGCTGAAAGACTAGCGTCCTACAATGAGCGGTTCTTC. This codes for CSAERLASYNERFF.

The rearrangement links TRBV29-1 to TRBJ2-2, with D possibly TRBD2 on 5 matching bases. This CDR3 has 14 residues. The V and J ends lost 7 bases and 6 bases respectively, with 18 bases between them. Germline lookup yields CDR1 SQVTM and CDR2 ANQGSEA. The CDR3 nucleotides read TGCAGCGAACGGAAGATACGAGGGTCCGGGGAGCTGTTTTTT. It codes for CSERKIRGSGELFF.

The CDR3: CASSLAKGYRYEQYF. The DNA for the CDR3 is TGTGCCAGCAGCTTAGCGAAAGGCTACCGGTACGAGCAGTACTTC. This chain links TRBV7-8 with TRBJ2-7; D gene unclear. CDR1 is SGHVS and CDR2 is FQNEAQ in the germline V gene. The V end lost 0 bases, the J end lost 4 bases, and 13 bases lay between the germline ends. There are 15 residues in the CDR3.

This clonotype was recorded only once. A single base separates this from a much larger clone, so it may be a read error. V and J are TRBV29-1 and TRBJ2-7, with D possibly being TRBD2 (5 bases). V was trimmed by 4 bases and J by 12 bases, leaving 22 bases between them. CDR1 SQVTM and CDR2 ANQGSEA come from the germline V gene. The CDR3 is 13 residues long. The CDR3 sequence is CSVATGGEETRYF. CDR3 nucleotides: TGCAGCGTTGCGACCGGAGGTGAAGAGACCCGGTACTTC.

The CDR3 region is CATRDRAMYQETQYF. The CDR3 DNA sequence: TGTGCCACCAGGGACAGGGCTATGTACCAAGAGACCCAGTACTTC. This chain uses TRBV15 with TRBJ2-5; 8 positions match TRBD1. CDR1 is LNHNV, CDR2 YYDKDF, per germline (reference sequence). The CDR3 is 15 amino acids. J lost 0 bases, V lost 6 bases, and 6 bases had no gene match.

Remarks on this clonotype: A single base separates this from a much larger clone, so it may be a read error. Here the CDR3 reads CASSFAGYRGETQYF. In nucleotides, the CDR3 is TGTGCCAGCAGCTTTGCCGGGTATAGAGGGGAGACCCAGTACTTC. The genes are TRBV7-2 and TRBJ2-5; D possibly corresponds to TRBD2 (5 bases). Trimming stripped 3 bases from V and 5 bases from J, with 16 bases between. This CDR3 is 15 amino acids long. Germline loops: CDR1 SGHTA, CDR2 FQGNSA.

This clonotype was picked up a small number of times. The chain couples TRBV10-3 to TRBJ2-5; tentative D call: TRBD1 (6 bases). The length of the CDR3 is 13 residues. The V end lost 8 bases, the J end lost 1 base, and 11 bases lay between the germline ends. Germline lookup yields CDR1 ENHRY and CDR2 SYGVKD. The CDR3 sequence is CAIGQGIQETQYF. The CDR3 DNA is TGTGCCATCGGGCAGGGGATCCAAGAGACCCAGTACTTC.

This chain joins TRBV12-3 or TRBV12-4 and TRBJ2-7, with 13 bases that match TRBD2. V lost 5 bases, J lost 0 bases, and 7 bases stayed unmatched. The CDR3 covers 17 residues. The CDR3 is CASSGTSGMGSSYEQYF. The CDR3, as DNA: TGTGCCAGCAGTGGGACTAGCGGGATGGGGAGCTCCTACGAGCAGTACTTC.

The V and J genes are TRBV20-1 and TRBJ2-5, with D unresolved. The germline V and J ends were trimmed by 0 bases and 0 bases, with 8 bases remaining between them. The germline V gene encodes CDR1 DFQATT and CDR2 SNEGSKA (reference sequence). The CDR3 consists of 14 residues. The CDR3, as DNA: TGCAGTGCTAGAGACCAACCCTACCAAGAGACCCAGTACTTC. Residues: CSARDQPYQETQYF.

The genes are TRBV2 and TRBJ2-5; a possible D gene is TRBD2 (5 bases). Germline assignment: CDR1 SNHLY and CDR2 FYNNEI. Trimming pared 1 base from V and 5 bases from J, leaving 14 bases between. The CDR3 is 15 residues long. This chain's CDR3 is CASSEEAESGETQYF. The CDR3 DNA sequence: TGTGCCAGCAGTGAAGAGGCAGAATCGGGGGAGACCCAGTACTTC.

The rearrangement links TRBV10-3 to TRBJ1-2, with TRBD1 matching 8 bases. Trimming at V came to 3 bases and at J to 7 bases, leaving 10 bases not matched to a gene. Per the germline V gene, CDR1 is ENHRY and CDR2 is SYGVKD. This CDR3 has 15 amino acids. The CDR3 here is CAISDSSGGAFGYTF. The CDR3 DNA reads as TGTGCCATCAGTGATTCTTCAGGGGGCGCGTTTGGCTACACCTTC.

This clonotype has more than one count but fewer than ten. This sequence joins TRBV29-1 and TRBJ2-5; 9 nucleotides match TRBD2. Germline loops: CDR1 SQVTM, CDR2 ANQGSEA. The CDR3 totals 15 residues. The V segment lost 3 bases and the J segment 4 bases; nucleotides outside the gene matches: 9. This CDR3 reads CSVDRASGIGETQYF. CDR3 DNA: TGCAGCGTTGATCGTGCTAGCGGGATTGGAGAGACCCAGTACTTC.

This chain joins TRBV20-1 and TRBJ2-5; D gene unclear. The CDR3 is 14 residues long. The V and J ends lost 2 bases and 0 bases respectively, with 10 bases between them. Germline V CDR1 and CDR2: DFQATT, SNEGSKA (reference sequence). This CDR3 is CSARSPQYQETQYF. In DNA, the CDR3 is TGCAGTGCTAGAAGCCCTCAATACCAAGAGACCCAGTACTTC.

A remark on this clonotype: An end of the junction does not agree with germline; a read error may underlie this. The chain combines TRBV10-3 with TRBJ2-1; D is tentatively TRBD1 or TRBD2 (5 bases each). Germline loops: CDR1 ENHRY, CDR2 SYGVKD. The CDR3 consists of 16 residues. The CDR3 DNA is TGTGCCATCAGTGAGCCCGGTAGAGGGACCTACGATGAGCAGTTCTTC. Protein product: CAISEPGRGTYDEQFF.